One sample yielded the 26 T cell receptor beta chains listed below, sequenced in a study of CXCR3-negative and CXCR3-positive naive CD8 T cells. The study made its TRB cDNA libraries by 5' RACE, adding UMI labels. TCRdb re-called the 5' RACE reads; one entry per CDR3 protein, DNA not given. In total, the table holds 70,000 to 95,000 distinct CDR3 sequences. The sample was naive CXCR3- CD8+ T cells from blood. As to subset: CD45RO-CCR7+CD27+CD95- naive CD8+ T cells lacking CXCR3 (TNR3-). The receptors were gathered from a human donor in good health. Some clones in this sample may be carry-over from other donors' samples.

The chain combines TRBV7-2 with TRBJ2-1; the D gene TCRdb calls, TRBD1, cannot be checked with no DNA. The CDR3 spans 12 residues. The V gene's germline CDR1 is SGHTA and CDR2 FQGNSA. CDR3: CASSLVGDEQFF.

This chain joins TRBV28 and TRBJ2-5; TCRdb's D gene call, TRBD2, goes unchecked for lack of DNA. This CDR3 is built from 17 residues. Germline V gene lookup returns CDR1 MDHEN and CDR2 SYDVKM. CDR3 residues: CASSLGLAGGEQETQYF.

The V gene is TRBV29-1, the J gene TRBJ1-2. Germline assignment: CDR1 SQVTM and CDR2 ANQGSEA. The CDR3 has 12 amino acids. The CDR3: CSVEDGTNGYTF. The full variable domain, completed using reference TRBV29-1 and TRBJ1-2, is SAVISQKPSRDICQRGTSLTIQCQVDSQVTMMFWYRQQPGQSLTLIATANQGSEATYESGFVIDKFPISRPNLTFSTLTVSNMSPEDSSIYLCSVEDGTNGYTFGSGTRLTVV.

The chain employs TRBV13 and TRBJ1-2. This CDR3 is 14 amino acids long. Germline lookup yields CDR1 PRHDT and CDR2 FYEKMQ (reference sequence). The CDR3 sequence: CASSLGTISYGYTF.

The J gene is TRBJ2-1, the V gene TRBV29-1; without DNA, the TCRdb call of TRBD2 cannot be checked. The CDR3 is 14 residues long. The V gene's germline CDR1 is SQVTM and CDR2 ANQGSEA. CDR3 in amino acids: CSVEGLAGRIEQFF.

The V and J genes are TRBV20-1 and TRBJ2-1. Germline V CDR1 and CDR2: DFQATT, SNEGSKA (reference sequence). The CDR3 contains 11 residues. The CDR3 loop is CSVRWDNEQFF.

The chain couples TRBV7-8 to TRBJ2-4; TCRdb's D gene call, TRBD1, goes unchecked for lack of DNA. The CDR3 contains 14 residues. In germline, CDR1 is SGHVS, CDR2 FQNEAQ. This CDR3 is CASSPWTGKNIQYF.

The rearrangement uses TRBV28 and TRBJ2-1. Germline CDR1 and CDR2: MDHEN and SYDVKM. The CDR3 runs 11 residues. The CDR3 sequence is CASSFVNEQFF.

This chain links TRBV6-5 with TRBJ2-2; TCRdb reports TRBD1, a call that lacks DNA to check it against. CDR1 and CDR2 (germline): MNHEY, SVGAGI. This CDR3 is 19 amino acids long. The CDR3 loop reads CASSYSIPSRRVLSGELFF.

The chain is built from TRBV29-1 and TRBJ2-5; TCRdb gives TRBD2 as the D gene, but with no DNA this cannot be confirmed. The CDR3 totals 17 residues. In germline, CDR1 is SQVTM, CDR2 ANQGSEA. CDR3 amino acids: CSVDATSGKAVGEAQYF.

V gene TRBV5-4 combines with J gene TRBJ2-3; the TCRdb call, TRBD2, lacks DNA for checking. The CDR3 has 13 amino acids. Germline V gene lookup returns CDR1 SGHNT and CDR2 YYREEE (reference sequence). This CDR3 is CALGGSEFDTQYF.

The rearrangement uses TRBV28 and TRBJ2-1; the D gene TCRdb calls, TRBD2, cannot be checked with no DNA. Germline V gene lookup returns CDR1 MDHEN and CDR2 SYDVKM. This CDR3 spans 14 amino acids. CDR3 loop: CASSLTSGGSEQFF.

The V gene is TRBV28, the J gene TRBJ1-5; as DNA is missing, the TRBD1 call by TCRdb cannot be tested. The CDR3 is made up of 16 amino acids. Germline CDR1 MDHEN, CDR2 SYDVKM. CDR3: CASSLRRGQRNQPQHF.

V and J are TRBV29-1 and TRBJ2-1; TCRdb designates TRBD2, a call that cannot be tested without DNA. CDR1 is SQVTM, CDR2 ANQGSEA, per germline. The CDR3 length is 16 residues. The CDR3 spells CSVEDSLAGGLNEQFF.

This chain joins TRBV7-9 and TRBJ1-1; checking the TCRdb D call of TRBD1 is not possible without DNA. Germline V gene data show CDR1 as SEHNR and CDR2 as FQNEAQ (reference sequence). The CDR3 contains 15 residues. The chain's CDR3 is CASSHRQGLDTEAFF.

V is TRBV6-6 and J is TRBJ2-3; TCRdb indicates TRBD2, and absent DNA this call remains unverified. CDR1 is MNHNY, CDR2 SVGAGI, per germline (reference sequence). This CDR3 spans 14 amino acids. Here the CDR3 reads CASSYTGGPDTQYF.

This chain uses TRBV12-3 or TRBV12-4 with TRBJ1-3. This CDR3 has 13 amino acids. CDR3 sequence reads: CASSLGSGNTIYF.

The chain has TRBV5-1 and TRBJ2-7. Germline V lookup: CDR1 SGHRS, CDR2 YFSETQ. CDR3 length equals 12 residues. The CDR3 is CASSLGLTEQYF.

The chain carries TRBV2 and TRBJ2-1. Looked up from germline, CDR1 is SNHLY and CDR2 is FYNNEI. CDR3 length: 11 amino acids. The CDR3 region is CASSFQPEQFF. Drawing the rest from reference TRBV2 and TRBJ2-1, the complete variable domain is EPEVTQTPSHQVTQMGQEVILRCVPISNHLYFYWYRQILGQKVEFLVSFYNNEISEKSEIFDDQFSVERPDGSNFTLKIRSTKLEDSAMYFCASSFQPEQFFGPGTRLTVL.

J is TRBJ2-7 and V is TRBV5-1; TCRdb designates TRBD1, a call that cannot be tested without DNA. The germline V gene has CDR1 SGHRS and CDR2 YFSETQ. The CDR3 loop spans 14 amino acids. The CDR3 sequence: CASSWTGESYEQYF. The whole variable domain, remainder taken from reference TRBV5-1 and TRBJ2-7, is KAGVTQTPRYLIKTRGQQVTLSCSPISGHRSVSWYQQTPGQGLQFLFEYFSETQRNKGNFPGRFSGRQFSNSRSEMNVSTLELGDSALYLCASSWTGESYEQYFGPGTRLTVT.

V is TRBV4-3 and J is TRBJ2-3; absent DNA, TCRdb's TRBD1 call cannot be checked. Germline V gene sequence: CDR1 LGHNA, CDR2 YSLEER. The CDR3 is made up of 16 amino acids. The CDR3 loop is CASSQDPGRGPDTQYF.

V gene TRBV7-9 combines with J gene TRBJ1-1; TCRdb's D gene call, TRBD1, goes unchecked for lack of DNA. CDR3 length equals 15 residues. Germline loops: CDR1 SEHNR, CDR2 FQNEAQ (reference sequence). The CDR3 sequence is CASSFPGTGNTEAFF.

The CDR3 protein is CASSQDLRTGAYTEAFF. J is TRBJ1-1 and V is TRBV14; TCRdb's assignment of TRBD1 cannot be checked, as there is no DNA. CDR3 size: 17 residues. CDR1 and CDR2 from the germline V gene are SGHDN and FVKESK.

The rearrangement joins TRBV29-1 to TRBJ2-1; with no DNA, the TCRdb D assignment of TRBD2 cannot be verified. The CDR3 consists of 13 residues. Germline V CDR1 and CDR2: SQVTM, ANQGSEA. The CDR3 sequence is CSTRSLVVDEQFF.

J is TRBJ2-7 and V is TRBV7-2; checking the TCRdb D call of TRBD2 is not possible without DNA. Per the germline V gene, CDR1 is SGHTA and CDR2 is FQGNSA. The CDR3 totals 17 residues. This CDR3 reads CASSLAWTSGGASEQYF.

This CDR3 reads CASSYSNEQFF. V gene TRBV27 combines with J gene TRBJ2-1. The CDR3 covers 11 residues. From germline, CDR1 is MNHEY and CDR2 SMNVEV (reference sequence).